A single sample gave rise to the 22 T cell receptor beta chains below, sequenced in a study of blood T cell repertoires in COVID-19. Using immunoSEQ multiplex PCR, the repertoire was profiled, and TCRdb retains in-frame clones only, with some absent. The sample shows around 140,000 clones, less than 90% of them seen only once. The sample comprised peripheral blood. These receptors originate from a man in his thirties or forties with COVID-19, enrolled during active disease.

CDR3 coding DNA: TGTGCCATCAGTCCCTCGAGACTAGCGGGAGGATACGAGCAGTACTTC. Its protein is CAISPSRLAGGYEQYF. The gene calls are TRBV10-3 and TRBJ2-7; TRBD2 aligns across 13 bases. CDR1 and CDR2 from the germline V gene are ENHRY and SYGVKD. The CDR3 sequence is 16 residues long. Germline trimming cut 5 bases from V and 4 bases from J; bases unmatched to any gene: 8.

This clone is a singleton in its sample. The chain links TRBV19 to TRBJ2-3; possibly TRBD1 for D (6 bases). Trimming stripped 3 bases from V and 0 bases from J, with 10 bases between. The CDR3 is 15 residues long. Germline V lookup: CDR1 LNHDA, CDR2 SQIVND (reference sequence). CDR3 coding DNA: TGTGCCAGTAGTATTGGGGGCACTAGCACAGATACGCAGTATTTT. This codes for CASSIGGTSTDTQYF.

This clone was observed a handful of times. V is TRBV30 and J is TRBJ2-5; D is possibly TRBD2 (7 bases). The CDR3 spans 14 residues. Germline assignment: CDR1 GTSNPN and CDR2 SVGIG (reference sequence). The ends were cut back, 0 bases at V and 5 bases at J, with 13 bases in the middle. CDR3 DNA sequence: TGTGCCTGGAGTGTTACGGGGGGCTGGGAGACCCAGTACTTC. It translates to CAWSVTGGWETQYF.

The chain recombines TRBV4-2 with TRBJ1-1, with D perhaps TRBD1 (5 bases). Trimming removed 5 bases from V and 7 bases from J, with 17 bases in between. In germline, CDR1 is LGHNA, CDR2 YNFKEQ. This CDR3 spans 14 amino acids. DNA of the CDR3: TGTGCCAGCAGCACCCACACCAGGGCGAGTGAAGCTTTCTTT. Amino acids: CASSTHTRASEAFF.

V and J are TRBV4-3 and TRBJ2-4; TRBD2 might be the D (5 bases). CDR1 is LGHNA and CDR2 is YSLEER in the germline V gene. The ends were cut back, 0 bases at V and 8 bases at J, with 11 bases in the middle. This CDR3 has 14 amino acids. The DNA of the CDR3 is TGCGCCAGCAGCCAAGAAACGGGAAACCACATTCAGTACTTC. Translating it yields CASSQETGNHIQYF.

This clone was seen more than once but under ten times. The chain has TRBV28 and TRBJ1-1; maybe TRBD1 (5 bases). CDR3 length equals 12 residues. The V and J ends lost 2 bases and 10 bases respectively, with 11 bases between them. The germline CDR1 and CDR2 sequences are MDHEN and SYDVKM. The CDR3 here is CASSLRTGRAFF. CDR3 in DNA: TGTGCCAGCAGTTTAAGAACAGGAAGAGCTTTCTTT.

A single count supports this clone. The genes are TRBV21-1 and TRBJ1-5. TRBV21-1 is described as a pseudogene. The CDR3 length is 17 residues. The DNA of the CDR3 is TGTGCCAGCAGCAACCGGGGAAGGAGGGCTAGCAATCAGCCCCAGCATTTT. Translated: CASSNRGRRASNQPQHF.

The V and J genes are TRBV30 and TRBJ1-5; the D gene is possibly TRBD1 (6 bases). Trimming pared 5 bases from V and 2 bases from J, leaving 16 bases between. The CDR3 runs to 15 residues. CDR1 is GTSNPN, CDR2 SVGIG, per germline (reference sequence). In nucleotides, the CDR3 is TGTGCCTGGGGCCGCAGGGGAAAGGGCAATCAGCCCCAGCATTTT. This encodes CAWGRRGKGNQPQHF.

The gene calls are TRBV27 and TRBJ2-3; TRBD2 aligns across 9 bases. CDR3 size: 15 residues. V dropped 3 bases and J dropped 6; count of bases not matched to a gene: 7. CDR1 is MNHEY, CDR2 SMNVEV, per germline (reference sequence). As DNA, the CDR3 is TGTGCCAGCAGTTTTCCAGCGGGAGGCGGGGATACGCAGTATTTT. This codes for CASSFPAGGGDTQYF.

J is TRBJ1-3 and V is TRBV20-1, with TRBD1 as a possible D gene (5 bases). The CDR3 has 15 residues. The germline V and J ends were trimmed by 3 bases and 4 bases, with 16 bases remaining between them. Germline V lookup: CDR1 DFQATT, CDR2 SNEGSKA (reference sequence). The DNA of the CDR3 is TGCAGTGCTAGTTCCACTCAGGGTTTCGGAAACACCATATATTTT. Amino acid sequence: CSASSTQGFGNTIYF.

This clone was counted a single time. CDR3 residues: CASSETGTVSNYGYTF. The CDR3 DNA reads as TGTGCCAGCAGTGAAACGGGGACAGTATCTAACTATGGCTACACCTTC. This chain connects TRBV25-1 to TRBJ1-2, with TRBD1 identical over 7 bases. CDR3 length equals 16 residues. The V gene end was trimmed by 2 bases and the J gene end by 0 bases; junction bases not matched to a gene: 6. Germline loops: CDR1 MGHDK, CDR2 SYGVNS.

This chain uses TRBV27 with TRBJ2-1; D unclear. Trimming pared 4 bases from V and 4 bases from J, leaving 5 bases between. Germline CDR1 MNHEY, CDR2 SMNVEV (reference sequence). This CDR3 has 12 amino acids. The DNA for the CDR3 is TGTGCCAGCAGTTCCCCTTACAATGAGCAGTTCTTC. It translates to CASSSPYNEQFF.

J is TRBJ2-1 and V is TRBV18, with D maybe TRBD2 (5 bases). The V gene's germline CDR1 is KGHSH and CDR2 LQKENI. Trimming cost V 0 bases and J 7 bases, with 10 bases left between them. CDR3 length: 14 residues. This CDR3 is CASSPPTRENEQFF. The CDR3 DNA is TGTGCCAGCTCACCACCGACGAGGGAAAATGAGCAGTTCTTC.

This rearrangement joins TRBV18 to TRBJ1-2; possibly TRBD1 for D (5 bases). CDR3 length: 17 amino acids. Germline CDR1 is KGHSH and CDR2 is LQKENI. Trimming left V 2 bases short and J 0 bases short, with 16 bases between. The CDR3 is CASSPFGREGANYGYTF. In nucleotides, the CDR3 is TGTGCCAGCTCACCATTTGGCAGGGAAGGAGCTAACTATGGCTACACCTTC.

This chain connects TRBV2 to TRBJ2-1, with TRBD2 matching over 16 bases. Trimming at V came to 6 bases and at J to 0 bases, leaving 5 bases not matched to a gene. This CDR3 contains 18 residues. The germline CDR1 and CDR2 sequences are SNHLY and FYNNEI. CDR3 coding DNA: TGTGCCAGCAGGACGGGACTAGCGGGAGGGTTCTCCTACAATGAGCAGTTCTTC. Its protein is CASRTGLAGGFSYNEQFF.

The chain joins TRBV4-1 to TRBJ2-3; TRBD2 matches 13 bases. There are 17 residues in the CDR3. Germline V CDR1 and CDR2: MGHRA, YSYEKL. J lost 5 bases, V lost 1 base, and 6 bases had no gene match. Written as DNA, the CDR3 is TGCGCCAGCAGCCAAGGGGTGACTAGCGGGAGGAGAGATACGCAGTATTTT. Translating gives CASSQGVTSGRRDTQYF.

This chain connects TRBV28 to TRBJ1-1; TRBD1 matches at 8 bases. The CDR3 sequence is 14 residues long. V lost 2 bases to trimming and J lost 3 bases; unmatched junction nucleotides: 2. Per the germline V gene, CDR1 is MDHEN and CDR2 is SYDVKM. The CDR3 nucleotides read TGTGCCAGCAGTTTACGGACAGGGTACACTGAAGCTTTCTTT. The encoded protein is CASSLRTGYTEAFF.

The genes are TRBV3-1 (or the pseudogene TRBV3-2) and TRBJ1-5; no clear D gene. V shed 3 bases and J shed 7 bases, with 7 bases lying between them. The CDR3 has 12 amino acids. Per germline, CDR1 LGHDT and CDR2 YNNKEL (reference sequence). The CDR3 DNA reads as TGTGCCAGCAGCCAGGCGGGACAGCCCCAGCATTTT. Amino acids: CASSQAGQPQHF.

This clone was detected a few times. The rearrangement uses TRBV10-1 and TRBJ2-7, with D maybe TRBD2 (6 bases). V gave up 8 bases and J gave up 10 bases, with 9 bases separating them. Germline-derived CDR1 and CDR2 are WNHNN and SYGVQD (reference sequence). The CDR3 sequence is 9 residues long. CDR3 in DNA: TGCGCCAGCGGGAGGTTTCAGTACTTC. As protein: CASGRFQYF.

The chain links TRBV11-2 to TRBJ1-2; D might be TRBD1 (5 bases). Germline V CDR1 and CDR2: SGHAT, FQNNGV. The CDR3 sequence is 13 residues long. Trimming took 4 bases from V and 4 from J, leaving 10 bases between them. CDR3 coding DNA: TGTGCCAGCAGCTGGGAGGGGCTCTATGGCTACACCTTC. It encodes CASSWEGLYGYTF.

This chain joins TRBV28 and TRBJ2-3; D is ambiguous. Germline CDR1 reads MDHEN; CDR2 reads SYDVKM. Trimming pared 3 bases from V and 7 bases from J, leaving 11 bases between. The CDR3 extends over 13 amino acids. In DNA form, the CDR3 reads TGTGCCAGCAGTTTGACCCAGAGGTATACGCAGTATTTT. This encodes CASSLTQRYTQYF.

V is TRBV6-6 and J is TRBJ2-3, with TRBD2 matching 14 bases. Unmatched junction bases numbered 4, after V lost 6 bases and J lost 5 bases. This CDR3 region has 15 residues. The germline CDR1 and CDR2 sequences are MNHNY and SVGAGI (reference sequence). The CDR3 DNA follows: TGTGCCAGCAGGGGGACTAGCGGGAGAAGAGATACGCAGTATTTT. This sequence encodes CASRGTSGRRDTQYF.